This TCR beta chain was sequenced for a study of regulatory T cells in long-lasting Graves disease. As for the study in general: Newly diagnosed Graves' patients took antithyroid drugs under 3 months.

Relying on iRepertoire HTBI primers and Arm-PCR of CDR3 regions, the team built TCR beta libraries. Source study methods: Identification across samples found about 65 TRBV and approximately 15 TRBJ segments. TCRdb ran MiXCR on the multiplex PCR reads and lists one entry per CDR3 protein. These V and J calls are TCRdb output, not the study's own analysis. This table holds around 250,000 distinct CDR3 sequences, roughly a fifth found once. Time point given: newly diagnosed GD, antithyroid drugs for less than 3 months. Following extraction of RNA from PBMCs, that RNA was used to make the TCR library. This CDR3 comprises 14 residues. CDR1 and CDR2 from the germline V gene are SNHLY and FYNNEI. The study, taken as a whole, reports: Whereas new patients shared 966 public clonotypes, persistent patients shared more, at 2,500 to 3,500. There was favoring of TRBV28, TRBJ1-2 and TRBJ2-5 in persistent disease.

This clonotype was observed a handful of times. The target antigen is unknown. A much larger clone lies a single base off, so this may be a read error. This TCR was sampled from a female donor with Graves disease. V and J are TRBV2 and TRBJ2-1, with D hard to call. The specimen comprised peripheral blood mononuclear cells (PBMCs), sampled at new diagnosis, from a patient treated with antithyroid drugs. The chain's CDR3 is CASSESASHNEQFF. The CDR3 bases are TGTGCCAGCAGTGAAAGTGCCTCCCACAATGAGCAGTTCTTC.